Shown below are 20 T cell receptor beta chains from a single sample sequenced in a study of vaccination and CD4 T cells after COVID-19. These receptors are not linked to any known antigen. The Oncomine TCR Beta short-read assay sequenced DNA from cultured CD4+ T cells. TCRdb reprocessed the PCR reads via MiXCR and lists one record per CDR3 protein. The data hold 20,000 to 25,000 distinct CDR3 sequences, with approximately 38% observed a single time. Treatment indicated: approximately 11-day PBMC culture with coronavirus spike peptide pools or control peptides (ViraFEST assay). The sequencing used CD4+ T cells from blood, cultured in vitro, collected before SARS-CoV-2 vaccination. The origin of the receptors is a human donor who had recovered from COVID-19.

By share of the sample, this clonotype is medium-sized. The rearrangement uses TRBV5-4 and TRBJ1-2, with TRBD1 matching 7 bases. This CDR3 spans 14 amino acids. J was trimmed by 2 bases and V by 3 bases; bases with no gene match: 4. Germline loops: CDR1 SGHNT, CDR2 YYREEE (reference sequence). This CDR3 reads CASSSGTANYGYTF. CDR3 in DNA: TGTGCCAGCAGCTCCGGGACAGCCAACTATGGCTACACCTTC.

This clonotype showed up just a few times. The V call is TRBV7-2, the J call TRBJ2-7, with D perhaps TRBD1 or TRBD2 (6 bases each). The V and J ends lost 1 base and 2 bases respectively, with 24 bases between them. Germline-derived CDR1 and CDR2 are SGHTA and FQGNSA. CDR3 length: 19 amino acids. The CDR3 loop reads CASSLGRGRGGSRAYEQYF. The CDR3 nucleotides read TGTGCCAGCAGCTTAGGCCGCGGCAGGGGAGGTTCGAGGGCCTACGAGCAGTACTTC. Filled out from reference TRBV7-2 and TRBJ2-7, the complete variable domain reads GAGVSQSPSNKVTEKGKDVELRCDPISGHTALYWYRQSLGQGLEFLIYFQGNSAPDKSGLPSDRFSAERTGGSVSTLTIQRTQQEDSAVYLCASSLGRGRGGSRAYEQYFGPGTRLTVT.

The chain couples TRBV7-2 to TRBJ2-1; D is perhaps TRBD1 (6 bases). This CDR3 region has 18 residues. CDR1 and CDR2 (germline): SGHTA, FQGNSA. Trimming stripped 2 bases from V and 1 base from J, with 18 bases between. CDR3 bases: TGTGCCAGCAGCTTAATCCTTGCAGGACAGTGGTCCTACAATGAGCAGTTCTTC. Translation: CASSLILAGQWSYNEQFF.

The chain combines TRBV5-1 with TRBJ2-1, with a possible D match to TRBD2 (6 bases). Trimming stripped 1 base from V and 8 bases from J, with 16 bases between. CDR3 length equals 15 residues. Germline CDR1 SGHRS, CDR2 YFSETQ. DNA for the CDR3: TGCGCCAGCAGCTTGAGGGGACTCGCTTCGGATGAGCAGTTCTTC. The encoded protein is CASSLRGLASDEQFF.

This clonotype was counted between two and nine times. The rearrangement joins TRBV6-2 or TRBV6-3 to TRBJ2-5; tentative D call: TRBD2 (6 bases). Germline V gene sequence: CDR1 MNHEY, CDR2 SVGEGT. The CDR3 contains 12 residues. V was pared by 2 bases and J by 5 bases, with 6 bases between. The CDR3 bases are TGTGCCAGCAGTTACCTAGCGGAGACCCAGTACTTC. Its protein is CASSYLAETQYF.

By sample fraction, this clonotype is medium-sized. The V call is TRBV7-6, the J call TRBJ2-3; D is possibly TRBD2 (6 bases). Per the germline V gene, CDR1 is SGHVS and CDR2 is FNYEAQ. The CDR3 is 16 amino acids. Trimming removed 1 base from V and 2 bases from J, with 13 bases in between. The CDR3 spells CASSLVPGTSTDTQYF. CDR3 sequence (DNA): TGTGCCAGCAGCTTAGTTCCGGGGACTTCCACAGATACGCAGTATTTT.

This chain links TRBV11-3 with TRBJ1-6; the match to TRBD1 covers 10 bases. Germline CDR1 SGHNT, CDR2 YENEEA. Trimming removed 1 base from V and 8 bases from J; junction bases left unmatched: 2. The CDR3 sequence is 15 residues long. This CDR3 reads CASSLVGQGDSPLHF. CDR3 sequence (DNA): TGTGCCAGCAGCTTAGTCGGACAGGGGGATTCACCCCTCCACTTT.

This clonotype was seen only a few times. In nucleotides, the CDR3 is TGTGCCAGCAGTTTCGGCAGGAGGCGAGGCTACACCTTC. Translation gives CASSFGRRRGYTF. The rearrangement uses TRBV28 and TRBJ1-2, with D uncertain. Germline CDR1 is MDHEN and CDR2 is SYDVKM. V dropped 3 bases and J dropped 8 bases, with 13 bases sitting between them. This CDR3 region has 13 residues.

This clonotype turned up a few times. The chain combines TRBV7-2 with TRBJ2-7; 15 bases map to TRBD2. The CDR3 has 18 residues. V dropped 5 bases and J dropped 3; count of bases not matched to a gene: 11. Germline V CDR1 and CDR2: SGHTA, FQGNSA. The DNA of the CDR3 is TGTGCCAGCAGCCCGCGACCCGGGACTAGCGGGGGGAACTACGAGCAGTACTTC. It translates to CASSPRPGTSGGNYEQYF.

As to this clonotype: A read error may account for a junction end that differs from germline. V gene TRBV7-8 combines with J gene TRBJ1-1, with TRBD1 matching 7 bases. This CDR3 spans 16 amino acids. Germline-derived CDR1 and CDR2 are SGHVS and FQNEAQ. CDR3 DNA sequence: TGTGCCAGCAGCATCAATCCGGGACAGACGAACACTGAAGCTCTCTTT. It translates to CASSINPGQTNTEALF. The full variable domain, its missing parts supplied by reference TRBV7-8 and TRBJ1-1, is GAGVSQSPRYKVAKRGQDVALRCDPISGHVSLFWYQQALGQGPEFLTYFQNEAQLDKSGLPSDRFFAERPEGSVSTLKIQRTQQEDSAVYLCASSINPGQTNTEALFGQGTRLTVV.

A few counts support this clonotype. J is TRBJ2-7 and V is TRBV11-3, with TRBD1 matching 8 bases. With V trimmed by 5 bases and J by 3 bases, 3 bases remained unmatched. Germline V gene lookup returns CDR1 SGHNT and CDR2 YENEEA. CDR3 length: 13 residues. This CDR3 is CASSRDRIYEQYF. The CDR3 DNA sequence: TGTGCCAGCAGCCGGGACAGGATCTACGAGCAGTACTTC.

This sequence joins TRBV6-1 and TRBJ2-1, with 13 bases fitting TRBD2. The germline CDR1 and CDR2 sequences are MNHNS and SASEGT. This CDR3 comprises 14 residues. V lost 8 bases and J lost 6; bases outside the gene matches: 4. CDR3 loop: CASAGLAGANEQFF. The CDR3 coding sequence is TGTGCCAGCGCAGGACTAGCGGGGGCCAATGAGCAGTTCTTC.

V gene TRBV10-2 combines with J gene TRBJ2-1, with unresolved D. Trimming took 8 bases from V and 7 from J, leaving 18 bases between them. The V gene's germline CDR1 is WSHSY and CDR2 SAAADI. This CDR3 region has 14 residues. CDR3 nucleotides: TGCGCCAGCCGCGAATGGCCCTCGTCGAATGAGCAGTTCTTC. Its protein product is CASREWPSSNEQFF.

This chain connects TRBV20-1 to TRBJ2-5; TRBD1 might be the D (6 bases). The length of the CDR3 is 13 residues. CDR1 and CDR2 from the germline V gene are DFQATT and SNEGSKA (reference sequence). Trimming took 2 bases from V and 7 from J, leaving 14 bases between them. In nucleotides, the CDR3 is TGCAGTGCTAGATTCAGGGGTGAAGGGACCCAGTACTTC. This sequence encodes CSARFRGEGTQYF.

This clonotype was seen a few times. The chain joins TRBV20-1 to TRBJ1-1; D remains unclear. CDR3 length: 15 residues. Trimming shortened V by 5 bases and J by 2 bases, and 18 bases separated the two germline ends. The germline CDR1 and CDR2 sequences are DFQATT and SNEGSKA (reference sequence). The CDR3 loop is CSAPDLREINTEAFF. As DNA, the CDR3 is TGCAGTGCTCCCGACCTCCGGGAGATAAACACTGAAGCTTTCTTT.

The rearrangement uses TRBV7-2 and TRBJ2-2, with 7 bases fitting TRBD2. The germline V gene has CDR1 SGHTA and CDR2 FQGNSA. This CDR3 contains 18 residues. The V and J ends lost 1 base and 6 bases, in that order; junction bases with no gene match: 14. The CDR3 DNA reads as TGTGCCAGCAGCTTAGAGGGGTGGGGGGGGGATTTCGCCGGGGAGCTGTTTTTT. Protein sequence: CASSLEGWGGDFAGELFF.

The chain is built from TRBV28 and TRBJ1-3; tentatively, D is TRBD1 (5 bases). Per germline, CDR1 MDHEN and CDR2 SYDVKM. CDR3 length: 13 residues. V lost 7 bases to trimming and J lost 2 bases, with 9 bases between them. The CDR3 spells CASNRQPGNTIYF. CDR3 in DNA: TGTGCCAGCAATAGACAGCCTGGAAACACCATATATTTT.

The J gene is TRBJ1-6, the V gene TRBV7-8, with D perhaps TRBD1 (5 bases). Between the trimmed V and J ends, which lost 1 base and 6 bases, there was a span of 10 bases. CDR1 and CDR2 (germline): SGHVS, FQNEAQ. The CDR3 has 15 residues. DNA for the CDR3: TGTGCCAGCAGCTTAGATGGACACGGTAATTCACCCCTCCACTTT. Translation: CASSLDGHGNSPLHF.

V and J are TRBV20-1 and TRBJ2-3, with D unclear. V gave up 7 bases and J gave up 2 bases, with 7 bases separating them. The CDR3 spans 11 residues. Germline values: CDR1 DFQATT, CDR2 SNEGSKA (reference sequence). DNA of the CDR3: TGCAGTGGTGGGTTCACAGATACGCAGTATTTT. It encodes CSGGFTDTQYF.

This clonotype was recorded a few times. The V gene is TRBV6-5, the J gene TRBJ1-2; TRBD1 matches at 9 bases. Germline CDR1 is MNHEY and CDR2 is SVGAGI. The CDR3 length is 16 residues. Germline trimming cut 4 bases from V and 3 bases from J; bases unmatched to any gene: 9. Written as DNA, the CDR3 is TGTGCCAGCAGTTCGTTACGGGACAGGGATTACTATGGCTACACCTTC. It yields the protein CASSSLRDRDYYGYTF.